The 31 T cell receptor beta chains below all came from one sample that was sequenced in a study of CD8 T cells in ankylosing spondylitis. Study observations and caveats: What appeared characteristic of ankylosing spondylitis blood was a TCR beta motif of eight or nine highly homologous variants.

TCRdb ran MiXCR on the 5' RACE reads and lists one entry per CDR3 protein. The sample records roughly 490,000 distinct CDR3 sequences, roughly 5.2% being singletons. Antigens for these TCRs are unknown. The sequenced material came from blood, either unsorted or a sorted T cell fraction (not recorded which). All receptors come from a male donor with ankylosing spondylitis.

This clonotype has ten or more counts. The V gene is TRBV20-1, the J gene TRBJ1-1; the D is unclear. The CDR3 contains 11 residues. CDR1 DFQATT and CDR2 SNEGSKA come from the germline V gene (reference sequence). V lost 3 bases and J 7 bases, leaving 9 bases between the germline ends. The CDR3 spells CSASKGSEAFF. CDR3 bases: TGCAGTGCTAGTAAGGGCAGTGAAGCTTTCTTT.

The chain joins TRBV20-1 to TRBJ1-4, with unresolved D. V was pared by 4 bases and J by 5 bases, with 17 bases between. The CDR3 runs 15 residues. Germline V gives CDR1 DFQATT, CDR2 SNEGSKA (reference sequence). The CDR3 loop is CSANAAETFNEKLFF. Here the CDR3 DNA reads TGCAGTGCTAACGCGGCGGAGACCTTCAATGAAAAACTGTTTTTT.

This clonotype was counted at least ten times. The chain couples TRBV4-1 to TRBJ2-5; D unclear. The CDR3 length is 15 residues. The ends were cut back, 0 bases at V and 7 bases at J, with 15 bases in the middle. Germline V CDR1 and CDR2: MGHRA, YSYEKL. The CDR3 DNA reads TGCGCCAGCAGCCAAGAAGAACAGTCCACCCGGACCCAGTACTTC. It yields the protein CASSQEEQSTRTQYF.

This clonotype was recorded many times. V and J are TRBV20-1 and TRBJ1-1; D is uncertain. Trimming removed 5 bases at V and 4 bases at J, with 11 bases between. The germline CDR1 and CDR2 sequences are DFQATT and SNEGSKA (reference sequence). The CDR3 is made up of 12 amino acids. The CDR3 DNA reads TGCAGTGCTCCCGGTGGTGGCACTGAAGCTTTCTTT. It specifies CSAPGGGTEAFF.

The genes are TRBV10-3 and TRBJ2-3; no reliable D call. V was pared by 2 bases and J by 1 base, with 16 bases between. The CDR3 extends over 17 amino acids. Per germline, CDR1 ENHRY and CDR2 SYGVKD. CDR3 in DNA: TGTGCCATCAGTGAGCCCGGTAGGGAAAGAGGCACAGATACGCAGTATTTT. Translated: CAISEPGRERGTDTQYF.

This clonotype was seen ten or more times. The CDR3 spells CASSPSRPQPDTQYF. The CDR3 coding sequence is TGCGCCAGCAGCCCCTCTAGACCCCAACCAGATACGCAGTATTTT. This chain joins TRBV5-1 and TRBJ2-3; D unclear. This CDR3 has 15 residues. The germline V and J ends were trimmed by 4 bases and 4 bases, with 16 bases remaining between them. Germline V lookup: CDR1 SGHRS, CDR2 YFSETQ. Supplemented by reference TRBV5-1 and TRBJ2-3, the full variable domain reads KAGVTQTPRYLIKTRGQQVTLSCSPISGHRSVSWYQQTPGQGLQFLFEYFSETQRNKGNFPGRFSGRQFSNSRSEMNVSTLELGDSALYLCASSPSRPQPDTQYFGPGTRLTVL.

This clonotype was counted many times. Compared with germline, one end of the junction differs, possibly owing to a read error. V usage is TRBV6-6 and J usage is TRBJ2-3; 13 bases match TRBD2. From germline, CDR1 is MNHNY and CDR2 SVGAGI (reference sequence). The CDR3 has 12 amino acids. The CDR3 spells CASSFGLAGENF. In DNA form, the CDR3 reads TGTGCCAGCAGTTTCGGACTAGCGGGAGAAAATTTT.

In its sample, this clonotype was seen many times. In DNA form, the CDR3 reads TGTGCCAGCAGCTCCTACATGGCCTACGAGCAGTACTTC. Translated, it gives CASSSYMAYEQYF. The chain couples TRBV7-2 to TRBJ2-7; D is undetermined. This CDR3 is 13 amino acids long. V gave up 4 bases and J gave up 2 bases, with 9 bases separating them. In germline, CDR1 is SGHTA, CDR2 FQGNSA.

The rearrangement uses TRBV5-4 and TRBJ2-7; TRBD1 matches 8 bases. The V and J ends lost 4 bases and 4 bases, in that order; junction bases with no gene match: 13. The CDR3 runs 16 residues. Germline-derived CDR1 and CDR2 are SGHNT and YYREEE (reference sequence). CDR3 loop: CASSRQGQGARYEQYF. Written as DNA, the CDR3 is TGTGCCAGCAGCCGCCAAGGGCAGGGGGCACGGTACGAGCAGTACTTC.

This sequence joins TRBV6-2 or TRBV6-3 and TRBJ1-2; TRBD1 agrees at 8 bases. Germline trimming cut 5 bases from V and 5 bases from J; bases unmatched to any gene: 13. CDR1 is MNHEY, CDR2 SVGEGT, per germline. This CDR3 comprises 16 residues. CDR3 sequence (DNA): TGTGCCAGCAGTAAATACCGGGACAGGAACAATTATGGCTACACCTTC. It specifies CASSKYRDRNNYGYTF.

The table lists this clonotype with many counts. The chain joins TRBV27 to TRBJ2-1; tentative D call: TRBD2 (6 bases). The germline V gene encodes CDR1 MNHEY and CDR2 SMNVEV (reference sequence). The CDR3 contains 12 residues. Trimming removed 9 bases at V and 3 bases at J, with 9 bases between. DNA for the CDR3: TGTGCCAGTCTTAGCGGCTACAATGAGCAGTTCTTC. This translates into CASLSGYNEQFF.

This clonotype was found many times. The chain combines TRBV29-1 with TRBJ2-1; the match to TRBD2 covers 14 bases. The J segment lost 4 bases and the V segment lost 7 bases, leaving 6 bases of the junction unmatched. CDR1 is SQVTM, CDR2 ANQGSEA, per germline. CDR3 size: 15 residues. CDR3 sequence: CSAMGLAGAYNEQFF. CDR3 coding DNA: TGCAGCGCTATGGGACTAGCGGGAGCTTACAATGAGCAGTTCTTC.

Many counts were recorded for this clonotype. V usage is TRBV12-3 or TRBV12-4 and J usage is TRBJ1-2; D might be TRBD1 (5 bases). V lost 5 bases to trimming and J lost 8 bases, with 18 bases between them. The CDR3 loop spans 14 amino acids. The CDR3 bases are TGTGCCAGCAGTGAACCGGGGCAGCCGGGAGGCTACACCTTC. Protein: CASSEPGQPGGYTF.

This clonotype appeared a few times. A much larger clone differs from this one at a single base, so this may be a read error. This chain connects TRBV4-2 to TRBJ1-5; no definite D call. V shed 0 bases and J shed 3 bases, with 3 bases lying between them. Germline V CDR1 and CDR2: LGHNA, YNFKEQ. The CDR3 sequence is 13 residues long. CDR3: CASSQDYNQPQHF. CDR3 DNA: TGTGCCAGCAGCCAAGATTACAATCAGCCCCAGCATTTT.

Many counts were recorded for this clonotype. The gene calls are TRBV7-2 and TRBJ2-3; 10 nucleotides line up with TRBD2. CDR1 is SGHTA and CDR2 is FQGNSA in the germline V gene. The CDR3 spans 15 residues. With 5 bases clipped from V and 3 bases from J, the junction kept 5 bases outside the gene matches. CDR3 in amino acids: CASSDSGRGTDTQYF. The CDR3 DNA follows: TGTGCCAGCAGCGACAGCGGGAGGGGAACAGATACGCAGTATTTT.

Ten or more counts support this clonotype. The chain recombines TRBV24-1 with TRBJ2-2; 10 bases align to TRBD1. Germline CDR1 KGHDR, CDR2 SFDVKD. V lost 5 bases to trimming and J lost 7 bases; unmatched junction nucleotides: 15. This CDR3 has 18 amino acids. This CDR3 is CATSGRPGQGLLGGELFF. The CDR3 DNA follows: TGTGCCACCAGTGGCCGACCGGGACAGGGGTTACTAGGCGGGGAGCTGTTTTTT.

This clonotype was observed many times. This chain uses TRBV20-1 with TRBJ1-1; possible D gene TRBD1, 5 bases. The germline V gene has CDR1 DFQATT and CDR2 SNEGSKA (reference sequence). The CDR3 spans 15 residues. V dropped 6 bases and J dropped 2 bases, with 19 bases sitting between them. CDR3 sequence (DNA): TGCAGTGCCCCCAAACTAGGCAGGGTCAACACTGAAGCTTTCTTT. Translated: CSAPKLGRVNTEAFF.

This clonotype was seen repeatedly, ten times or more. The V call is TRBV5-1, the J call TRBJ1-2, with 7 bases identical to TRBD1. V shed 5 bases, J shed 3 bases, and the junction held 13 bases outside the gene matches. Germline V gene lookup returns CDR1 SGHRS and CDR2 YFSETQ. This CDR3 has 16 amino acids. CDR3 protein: CASRPNTGQQYYGYTF. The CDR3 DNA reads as TGCGCCAGCAGACCCAATACGGGACAGCAATACTATGGCTACACCTTC. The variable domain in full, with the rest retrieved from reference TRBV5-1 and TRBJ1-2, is KAGVTQTPRYLIKTRGQQVTLSCSPISGHRSVSWYQQTPGQGLQFLFEYFSETQRNKGNFPGRFSGRQFSNSRSEMNVSTLELGDSALYLCASRPNTGQQYYGYTFGSGTRLTVV.

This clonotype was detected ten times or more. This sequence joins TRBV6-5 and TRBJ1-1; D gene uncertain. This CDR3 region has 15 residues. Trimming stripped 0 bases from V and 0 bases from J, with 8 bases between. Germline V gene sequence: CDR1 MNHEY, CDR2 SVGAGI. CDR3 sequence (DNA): TGTGCCAGCAGTTACTCATCCTTCGTGAACACTGAAGCTTTCTTT. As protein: CASSYSSFVNTEAFF.

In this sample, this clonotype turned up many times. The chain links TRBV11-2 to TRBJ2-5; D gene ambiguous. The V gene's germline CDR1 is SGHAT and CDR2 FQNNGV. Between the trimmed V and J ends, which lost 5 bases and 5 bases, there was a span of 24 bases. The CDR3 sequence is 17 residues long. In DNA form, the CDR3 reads TGTGCCAGCAGCCACCGCCGGCAGGACCCTTTGTGGGAGACCCAGTACTTC. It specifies CASSHRRQDPLWETQYF.

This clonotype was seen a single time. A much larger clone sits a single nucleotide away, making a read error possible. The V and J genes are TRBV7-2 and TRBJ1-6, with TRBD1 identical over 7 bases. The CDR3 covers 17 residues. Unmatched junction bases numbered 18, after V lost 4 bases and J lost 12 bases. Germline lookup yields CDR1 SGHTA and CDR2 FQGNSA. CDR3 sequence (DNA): TGTGCCAGCAGCTCTCAGGACAGGTGGAGTTTTAGGAGACCCCTCCACTTT. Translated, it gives CASSSQDRWSFRRPLHF.

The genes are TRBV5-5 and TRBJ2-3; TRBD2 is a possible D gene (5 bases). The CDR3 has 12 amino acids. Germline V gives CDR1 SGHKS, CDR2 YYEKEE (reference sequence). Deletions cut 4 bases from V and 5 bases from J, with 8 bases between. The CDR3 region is CASSREGDTQYF. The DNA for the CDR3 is TGTGCCAGCAGCCGGGAAGGAGATACGCAGTATTTT.

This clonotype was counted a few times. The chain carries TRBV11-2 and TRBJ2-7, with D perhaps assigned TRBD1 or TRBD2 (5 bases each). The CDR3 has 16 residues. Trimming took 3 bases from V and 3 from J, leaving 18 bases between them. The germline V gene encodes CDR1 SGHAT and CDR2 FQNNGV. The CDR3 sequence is CASSLGPLGRSYEQYF. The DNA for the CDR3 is TGTGCCAGCAGCTTGGGACCCCTGGGTAGGAGCTACGAGCAGTACTTC.

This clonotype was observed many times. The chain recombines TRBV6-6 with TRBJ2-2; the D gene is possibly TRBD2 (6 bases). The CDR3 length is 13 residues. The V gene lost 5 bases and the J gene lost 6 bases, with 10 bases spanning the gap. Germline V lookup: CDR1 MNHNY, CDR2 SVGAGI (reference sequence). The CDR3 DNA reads TGTGCCAGCAGTGGGACGGGGGCCGGGGAGCTGTTTTTT. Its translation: CASSGTGAGELFF.

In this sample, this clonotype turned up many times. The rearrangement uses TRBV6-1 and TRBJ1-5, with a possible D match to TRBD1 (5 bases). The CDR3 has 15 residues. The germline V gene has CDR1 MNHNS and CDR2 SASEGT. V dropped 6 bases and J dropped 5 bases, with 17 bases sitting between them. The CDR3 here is CASSRDENNHQPQHF. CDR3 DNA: TGTGCCAGCAGCCGGGACGAAAATAACCATCAGCCCCAGCATTTT.

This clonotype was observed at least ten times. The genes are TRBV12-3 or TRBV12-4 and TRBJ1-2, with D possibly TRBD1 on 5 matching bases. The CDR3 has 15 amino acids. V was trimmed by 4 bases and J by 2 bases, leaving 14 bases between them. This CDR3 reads CASSSAGRANYGYTF. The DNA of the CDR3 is TGTGCCAGCAGTTCAGCGGGCAGGGCGAACTATGGCTACACCTTC.

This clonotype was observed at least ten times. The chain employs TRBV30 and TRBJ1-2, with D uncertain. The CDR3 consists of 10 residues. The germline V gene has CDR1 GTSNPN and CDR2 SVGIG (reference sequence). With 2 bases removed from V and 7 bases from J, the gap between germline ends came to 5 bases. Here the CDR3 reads CAWSKGGYTF. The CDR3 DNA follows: TGTGCCTGGAGTAAAGGTGGCTACACCTTC.

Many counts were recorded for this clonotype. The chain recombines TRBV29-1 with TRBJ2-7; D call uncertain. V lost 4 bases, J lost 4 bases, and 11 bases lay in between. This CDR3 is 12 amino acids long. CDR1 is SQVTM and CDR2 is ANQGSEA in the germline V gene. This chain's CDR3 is CSVGPDPYEQYF. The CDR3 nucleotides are TGCAGCGTTGGACCAGACCCGTACGAGCAGTACTTC.

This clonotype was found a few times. This CDR3 reads CASSFGLAGGTDEQYF. In nucleotides, the CDR3 is TGTGCCAGCAGCTTCGGTCTAGCGGGGGGCACCGACGAGCAGTACTTC. V gene TRBV7-9 combines with J gene TRBJ2-7, with 11 bases fitting TRBD2. CDR3 size: 16 residues. V shed 3 bases, J shed 5 bases, and the junction held 9 bases outside the gene matches. CDR1 and CDR2 (germline): SEHNR, FQNEAQ (reference sequence).

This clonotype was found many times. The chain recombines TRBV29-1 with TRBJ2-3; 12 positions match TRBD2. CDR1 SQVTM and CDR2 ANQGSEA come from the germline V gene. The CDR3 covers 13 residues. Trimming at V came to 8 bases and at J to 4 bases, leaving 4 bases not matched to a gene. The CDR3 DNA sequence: TGCAGCCCTGGACTAGCGGGACCAGATACGCAGTATTTT. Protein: CSPGLAGPDTQYF.

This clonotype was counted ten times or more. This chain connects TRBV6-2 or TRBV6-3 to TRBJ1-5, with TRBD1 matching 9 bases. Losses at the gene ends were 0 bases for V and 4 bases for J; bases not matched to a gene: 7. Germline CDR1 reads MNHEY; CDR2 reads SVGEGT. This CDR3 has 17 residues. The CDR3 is CASSYSYGTGFNQPQHF. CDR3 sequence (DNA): TGTGCCAGCAGTTACTCGTACGGGACAGGGTTTAATCAGCCCCAGCATTTT.